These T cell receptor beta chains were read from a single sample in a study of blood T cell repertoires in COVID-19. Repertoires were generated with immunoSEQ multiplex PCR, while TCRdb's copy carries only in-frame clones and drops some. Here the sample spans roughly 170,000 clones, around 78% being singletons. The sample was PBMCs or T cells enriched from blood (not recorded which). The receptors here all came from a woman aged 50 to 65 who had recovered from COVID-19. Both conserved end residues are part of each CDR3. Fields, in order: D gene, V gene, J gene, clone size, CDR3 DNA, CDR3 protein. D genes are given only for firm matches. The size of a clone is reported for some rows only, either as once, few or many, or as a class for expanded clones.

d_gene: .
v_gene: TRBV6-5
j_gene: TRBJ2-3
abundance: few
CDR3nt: TGTGCCAGCAGTTACCAGGGGTCAGATACGCAGTATTTT
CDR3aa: CASSYQGSDTQYF

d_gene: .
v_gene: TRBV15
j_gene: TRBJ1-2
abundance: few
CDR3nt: TGTGCCACCAGCAGAGAAACGGCAGCGGGCTATGGCTACACCTTC
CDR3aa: CATSRETAAGYGYTF

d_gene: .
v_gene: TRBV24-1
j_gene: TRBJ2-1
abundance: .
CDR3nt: TGTGCCACCAGTGGTCCGCCTCGGGATGAGCAGTTCTTC
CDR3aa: CATSGPPRDEQFF

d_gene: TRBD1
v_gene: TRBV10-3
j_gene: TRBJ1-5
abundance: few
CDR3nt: TGTGCCATCAGTGAGTATCAGGGGGCGAGCCAGCCCCAGCATTTT
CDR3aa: CAISEYQGASQPQHF

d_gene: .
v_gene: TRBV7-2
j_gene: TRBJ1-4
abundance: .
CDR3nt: TGTGCCAGCAGCTTAGTACACCCAACTAATGAAAAACTGTTTTTT
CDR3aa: CASSLVHPTNEKLFF

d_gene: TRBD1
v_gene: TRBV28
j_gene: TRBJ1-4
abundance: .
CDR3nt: TGTGCCAGCAGTCCAGGGGGCGCTGTAGAAAAACTGTTTTTT
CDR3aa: CASSPGGAVEKLFF

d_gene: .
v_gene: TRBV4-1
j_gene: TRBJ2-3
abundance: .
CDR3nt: TGCGCCAGCAGCCGTAGGATGGGGGCTAGCACAGATACGCAGTATTTT
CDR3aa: CASSRRMGASTDTQYF

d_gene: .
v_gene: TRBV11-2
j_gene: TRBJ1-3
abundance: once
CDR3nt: TGTGCCAGCAGCTCAGGCGGAAACACCATATATTTT
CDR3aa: CASSSGGNTIYF

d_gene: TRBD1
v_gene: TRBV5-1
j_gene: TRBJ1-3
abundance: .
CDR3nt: TGCGCCAGCAGCTCGGGACAGGGCGGAAACACCATATATTTT
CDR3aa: CASSSGQGGNTIYF

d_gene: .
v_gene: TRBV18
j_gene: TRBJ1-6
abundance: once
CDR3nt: TGTGCCAGCTCACCAATTAGTCGGGGGGATTATAATTCACCCCTCCACTTT
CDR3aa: CASSPISRGDYNSPLHF

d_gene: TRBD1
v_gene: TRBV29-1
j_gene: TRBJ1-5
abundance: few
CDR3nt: TGCAGCGTTGGAACAGGGGAGTATCAGCCCCAGCATTTT
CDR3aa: CSVGTGEYQPQHF

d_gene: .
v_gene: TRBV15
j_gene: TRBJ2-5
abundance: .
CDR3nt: TGTGCCACCAGCAGAGGCAGGGAAGAGACCCAGTACTTC
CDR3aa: CATSRGREETQYF

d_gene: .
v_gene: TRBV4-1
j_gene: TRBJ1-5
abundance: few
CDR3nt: TGCGCCAGCAAACCTCCCACGGGAAAACAGCCCCAGCATTTT
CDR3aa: CASKPPTGKQPQHF

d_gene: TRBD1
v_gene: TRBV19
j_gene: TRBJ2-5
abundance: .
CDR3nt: TGTGCCAGTAGTATCAACGGACAGGGCCAAGAGACCCAGTACTTC
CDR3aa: CASSINGQGQETQYF

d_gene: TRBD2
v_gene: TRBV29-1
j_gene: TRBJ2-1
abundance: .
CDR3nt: TGCAGCGTTAGCGGGACTAGCGGGCGCTACAATGAGCAGTTCTTC
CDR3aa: CSVSGTSGRYNEQFF

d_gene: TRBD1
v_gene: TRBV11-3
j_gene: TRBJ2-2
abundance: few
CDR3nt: TGTGCCAGCAGCTTTGGGGACAGGGGGCCTGGCGGGGAGCTGTTTTTT
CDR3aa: CASSFGDRGPGGELFF

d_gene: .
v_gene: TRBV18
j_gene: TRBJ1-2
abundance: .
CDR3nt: TGTGCCAGCTCACCTACAACCCAGGGGCCGCTGGGCTACACCTTC
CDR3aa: CASSPTTQGPLGYTF

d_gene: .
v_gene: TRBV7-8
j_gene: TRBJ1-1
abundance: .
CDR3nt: TGTGCCAGCAGCCCGACAGTTAACACTGAAGCTTTCTTT
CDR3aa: CASSPTVNTEAFF

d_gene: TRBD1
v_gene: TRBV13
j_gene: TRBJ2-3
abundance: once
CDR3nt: TGTGCCAGCAGCTTAGGGCCCTCCAAAGACAGGGCCCCCACAGATACGCAGTATTTT
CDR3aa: CASSLGPSKDRAPTDTQYF

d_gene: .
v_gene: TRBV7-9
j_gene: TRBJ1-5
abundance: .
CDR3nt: TGTGCCAGTGAAGCGGGGTCGGGGCAGCCCCAGCATTTT
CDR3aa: CASEAGSGQPQHF

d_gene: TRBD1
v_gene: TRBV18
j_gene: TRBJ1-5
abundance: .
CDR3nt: TGTGCCAGCTCACCACAGGGACAGGGCGTGGAGCCCCAGCATTTT
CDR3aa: CASSPQGQGVEPQHF

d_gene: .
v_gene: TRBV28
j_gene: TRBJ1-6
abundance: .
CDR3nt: TGTGCCAGCAGTCTGGTTCCCCAGCGAGGGCCCCTCCACTTT
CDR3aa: CASSLVPQRGPLHF

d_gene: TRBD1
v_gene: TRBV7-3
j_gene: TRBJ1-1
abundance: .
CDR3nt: TGTGCCAGCAGCTTAACATCCGGGACAGCTGAAGCTTTCTTT
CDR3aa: CASSLTSGTAEAFF

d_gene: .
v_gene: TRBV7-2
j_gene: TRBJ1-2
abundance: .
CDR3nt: TGTGCCAGCAGTGATATTGGGGGCTCTGGATATGGCTACACCTTC
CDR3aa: CASSDIGGSGYGYTF

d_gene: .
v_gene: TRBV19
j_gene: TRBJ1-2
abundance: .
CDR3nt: TGTGCCAGTAGTGGACCGACAGAAAAGAACTATGGCTACACCTTC
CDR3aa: CASSGPTEKNYGYTF

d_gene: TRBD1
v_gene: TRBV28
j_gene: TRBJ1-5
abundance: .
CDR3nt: TGTGCCAGCATCGCCCAGGGGGCCCTTAATCAGCCCCAGCATTTT
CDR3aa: CASIAQGALNQPQHF

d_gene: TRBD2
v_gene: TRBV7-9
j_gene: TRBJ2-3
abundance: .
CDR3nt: TGTGCCAGCCTGAACGGACTAGCGGGAAGGGGGGATACGCAGTATTTT
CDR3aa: CASLNGLAGRGDTQYF

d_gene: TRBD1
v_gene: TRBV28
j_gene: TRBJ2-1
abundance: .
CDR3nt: TGTGCCAGCAGTTTAGAGGGGGCCGAGCAGTTCTTC
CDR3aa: CASSLEGAEQFF

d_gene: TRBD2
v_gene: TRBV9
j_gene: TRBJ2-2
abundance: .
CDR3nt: TGTGCCAGCAGCCTTACCGGGACTAGAGGGACCGGGGAGCTGTTTTTT
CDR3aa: CASSLTGTRGTGELFF